This T cell receptor beta chain was sequenced in a study of blood T cell repertoires in COVID-19. Study-level background: Sites across the United States, Italy and Spain contributed samples from acute and convalescent COVID-19. T cells, B-cell-depleted T cells, or PBMCs supplied cDNA or gDNA.

Original processing notes: It was from reference gene primer amplification that nucleated cell counts were estimated. Measured with immunoSEQ multiplex PCR; TCRdb has only the in-frame clones, and not every one. That table furnishes V, J and clone size, whereas the DNA furnished D and trimming. Of 200,000 to 250,000 clones in the sample, 89% were seen once. The sample was peripheral blood. This clonotype originated in a woman aged 35 to 49 with acute or convalescent COVID-19.

Here the CDR3 DNA reads TGCGCCAGCAGCTTGACAGGGTGGTCGTTCGAAGCTTTCTTT. Encoded protein: CASSLTGWSFEAFF. The chain recombines TRBV5-1 with TRBJ1-1, with D possibly TRBD1 on 6 matching bases. Looked up from germline, CDR1 is SGHRS and CDR2 is YFSETQ. The germline V and J ends were trimmed by 1 base and 8 bases, with 15 bases remaining between them. The CDR3 spans 14 residues. The full variable domain, completed using reference TRBV5-1 and TRBJ1-1, is KAGVTQTPRYLIKTRGQQVTLSCSPISGHRSVSWYQQTPGQGLQFLFEYFSETQRNKGNFPGRFSGRQFSNSRSEMNVSTLELGDSALYLCASSLTGWSFEAFFGQGTRLTVV.